These T cell receptor beta chains were read from a single sample in a study of T-cell reconstitution after alpha-beta-depleted transplantation in children. TCRdb re-called the PCR reads through MiXCR, storing one row per CDR3 protein. Of under 250,000 distinct CDR3 sequences detected, 20% to 30% appear once; the ten largest clones hold roughly 5%. Sample: PBMCs, mostly from graft donor cells, taken 360 days after TCRalphabeta/CD19-depleted stem cell transplant. These receptor sequences come from a female patient under 10 years old who had a stem cell transplant for congenital amegakaryocytic thrombocytopenia, so the T cells may come from the graft donor. Both conserved end residues are part of each CDR3. The D gene is left open where the match is weak. Only some rows state a clone size, as once, few, many or a class for expanded clones.

clone_size,d_call,j_call,v_call,cdr3_nt,cdr3_aa
.,TRBD2,TRBJ2-5,TRBV7-9,TGTGCCAGCAGCTTAATGGCGGGGGGCCAAGAGACCCAGTACTTC,CASSLMAGGQETQYF
many,.,TRBJ2-5,TRBV12-3/TRBV12-4,TGTGCCAGCAGTTTAAGGTGGGGGTTGGTACAAGAGACCCAGTACTTC,CASSLRWGLVQETQYF
few,.,TRBJ2-7,TRBV28,TGTGCCAGCAGTTTTCCAGGGACACCCGGCTACGAGCAGTACTTC,CASSFPGTPGYEQYF
.,.,TRBJ2-3,TRBV7-2,TGTGCCAGCAGGGGACAGACGGGAGCAGATACGCAGTATTTT,CASRGQTGADTQYF
few,.,TRBJ1-5,TRBV12-3/TRBV12-4,TGTGCCAGCAGTTTAGGTGGCGGGGGTAAGCCCCAGCATTTT,CASSLGGGGKPQHF
.,TRBD2,TRBJ2-7,TRBV24-1,TGTGCCACCAGTAAGCGGGAGCCTCCGCACGAGCAGTACTTC,CATSKREPPHEQYF
.,TRBD1,TRBJ2-7,TRBV7-9,TGTGCCAGCGGATCCGGGACAGGGCCCGTCGAGCAGTACTTC,CASGSGTGPVEQYF
many,TRBD2,TRBJ2-1,TRBV12-3/TRBV12-4,TGTGCCAGCAGTTTTTTTAGCGGGAGTATTGAGCAGTTCTTC,CASSFFSGSIEQFF
.,.,TRBJ2-1,TRBV3-1,TGTGCCAGCAGCCAAGCACGGAACAATGAGCAGTTCTTC,CASSQARNNEQFF
few,.,TRBJ1-1,TRBV6-1,TGTGCCAGCTCTGCCTCGATGTGGGACATGAACACTGAAGCTTTCTTT,CASSASMWDMNTEAFF
.,.,TRBJ1-1,TRBV28,TGTGCCAGCGGGGAAAACATAATAAGGGTGAACACTGAAGCTTTCTTT,CASGENIIRVNTEAFF
.,TRBD1,TRBJ1-2,TRBV12-3/TRBV12-4,TGTGCCAGCAGGGTCCCAGGGGGCGGCTACACCTTC,CASRVPGGGYTF
.,.,TRBJ2-5,TRBV20-1,TGCAGTGCTAGAGATTGGACAGGGAGGACTAGCTACCAAGAGACCCAGTACTTC,CSARDWTGRTSYQETQYF
.,.,TRBJ2-1,TRBV5-6,TGTGCCAGCAGCTTGGTAGATGGGCTTGAGCAGTTCTTC,CASSLVDGLEQFF
.,TRBD2,TRBJ2-7,TRBV3-1,TGTGCCAGCAGCCACGACGGGGGGGACTACGAGCAGTACTTC,CASSHDGGDYEQYF
.,.,TRBJ2-3,TRBV20-1,TGCAGTGCTAGGAGGGGTCGGACAGATACGCAGTATTTT,CSARRGRTDTQYF
few,TRBD1,TRBJ2-7,TRBV6-1,TGTGCCAGCAGTAATCAACAGGGGGCCTACGAGCAGTACTTC,CASSNQQGAYEQYF
.,.,TRBJ1-1,TRBV5-5,TGTGCCAGCAGCTGGTCCCGTGAAGCTTTCTTT,CASSWSREAFF
few,TRBD1,TRBJ2-3,TRBV20-1,TGCAGTGCCGCCGGACAGGCAGATACGCAGTATTTT,CSAAGQADTQYF
few,TRBD2,TRBJ2-1,TRBV6-2/TRBV6-3,TGTGCCAGCAGGATACTAGCGGGAGTTGGTAATGAGCAGTTCTTC,CASRILAGVGNEQFF
few,.,TRBJ2-1,TRBV6-2/TRBV6-3,TGTGCCAGCAGGGACCTCAATGAGCAGTTCTTC,CASRDLNEQFF
few,TRBD2,TRBJ2-1,TRBV20-1,TGCAGTGCTAGTGTGGGGGGGGTTTTCAATGAGCAGTTCTTC,CSASVGGVFNEQFF
once,TRBD2,TRBJ2-7,TRBV5-1,TGCGCCAGCAGCTTGGCCTCGTCCGGACTAGCGGGGGACTACGAGCAGTACTTC,CASSLASSGLAGDYEQYF
.,.,TRBJ2-7,TRBV4-1,TGCGCCAGCAGCCAGCGGACAGCGAGCTCCTACGAGCAGTACTTC,CASSQRTASSYEQYF
.,.,TRBJ2-1,TRBV7-6,TGTGCCAGCAACCAGGGGGGGCCCTACAATGAGCAGTTCTTC,CASNQGGPYNEQFF
.,TRBD1,TRBJ1-5,TRBV20-1,TGCAGTGCGCGGACAGGTAGCAATCAGCCCCAGCATTTT,CSARTGSNQPQHF
many,.,TRBJ2-5,TRBV27,TGTGCCAGCAGTGCCCTTTGGTCCCTCCAAGAGACCCAGTACTTC,CASSALWSLQETQYF
once,.,TRBJ2-3,TRBV3-1,TGTGCCAGCAGCCTAGCTGACTACACAGATACGCAGTATTTT,CASSLADYTDTQYF
many,.,TRBJ2-3,TRBV20-1,TGCAGTGCTAGTACTCCCCAAGATACGCAGTATTTT,CSASTPQDTQYF
few,TRBD1,TRBJ1-5,TRBV6-5,TGTGCCAGCAGTTCGTTGGGACAGCTAGATCAGCCCCAGCATTTT,CASSSLGQLDQPQHF
few,.,TRBJ2-1,TRBV7-8,TGTGCCAGCAGCAACAGACTAGAACCGTACAATGAGCAGTTCTTC,CASSNRLEPYNEQFF
many,.,TRBJ1-3,TRBV4-1,TGCGCCAGCAGTTTTGGAAACACCATATATTTT,CASSFGNTIYF
.,.,TRBJ2-7,TRBV5-6,TGTGCCAGCAGCGCCTATCAGGGTCCCCCGCTCTACGAGCAGTACTTC,CASSAYQGPPLYEQYF
.,.,TRBJ2-5,TRBV15,TGTGCCACCAGCAAGCTTGCAGGTTCAGAGACCCAGTACTTC,CATSKLAGSETQYF
.,.,TRBJ1-5,TRBV6-7,TGTGCCAGCAGTTACCAAGGACATAGGAACAATCAGCCCCAGCATTTT,CASSYQGHRNNQPQHF
few,.,TRBJ2-2,TRBV5-1,TGCGCCAGCAGCTTGGTAAAGAGGGGCCTGAACACCGGGGAGCTGTTTTTT,CASSLVKRGLNTGELFF
.,.,TRBJ2-1,TRBV4-1,TGCGCCAGCAGCCAAGATATGGGGGTGAACAATGAGCAGTTCTTC,CASSQDMGVNNEQFF
few,.,TRBJ2-7,TRBV11-2,TGTGCCAGCAGCTTAGCCACAGGCCTCCCCTCCTACGAGCAGTACTTC,CASSLATGLPSYEQYF
.,.,TRBJ2-7,TRBV20-1,TGCAGTGCTCCAAAGCGGATCTCCTACGAGCAGTACTTC,CSAPKRISYEQYF
few,.,TRBJ1-2,TRBV12-3/TRBV12-4,TGTGCCAGCAGTTTTGGGAATTCTAACTATGGCTACACCTTC,CASSFGNSNYGYTF
few,TRBD2,TRBJ2-5,TRBV11-2,TGTGCCAGCAGCTTAGAAGGGAAATGGGAGGGCCGGGAGACCCAGTACTTC,CASSLEGKWEGRETQYF
few,.,TRBJ1-2,TRBV20-1,TGCAGTGCTAGATCAGACGGTTGGCAGGAAGAAAGGGATGGCTACACCTTC,CSARSDGWQEERDGYTF
few,.,TRBJ2-5,TRBV12-3/TRBV12-4,TGTGCCACCGCAGTCAATCGAGAGACCCAGTACTTC,CATAVNRETQYF
few,TRBD1,TRBJ2-7,TRBV3-1,TGTGCCAGCAGCTCCCGGGACAGTTCTTCCTACGAGCAGTACTTC,CASSSRDSSSYEQYF
.,TRBD1,TRBJ1-2,TRBV20-1,TGCAGTGCTGGGTCGACAGGGGGCAACTATGGCTACACCTTC,CSAGSTGGNYGYTF
few,TRBD1,TRBJ2-1,TRBV12-3/TRBV12-4,TGTGCCAGCAGCCACAGGGGATCCTACAATGAGCAGTTCTTC,CASSHRGSYNEQFF
few,TRBD2,TRBJ2-2,TRBV12-5,TGTGCTAGTGGTTTGGTAACGCTAGCGGGGGTGTCCGGGGAGCTGTTTTTT,CASGLVTLAGVSGELFF
few,.,TRBJ2-1,TRBV4-2,TGTGCCAGCAGCCCAGCGGGTGGCTCCTACAATGAGCAGTTCTTC,CASSPAGGSYNEQFF
.,TRBD2,TRBJ2-1,TRBV29-1,TGCAGCGTTTCGGGACTAGCGGGGGGCCAGCAGTTCTTC,CSVSGLAGGQQFF
.,.,TRBJ2-7,TRBV12-3/TRBV12-4,TGTGCCAGCAGCACCTTGGGGGCCTACGAGCAGTACTTC,CASSTLGAYEQYF
.,TRBD2,TRBJ2-3,TRBV20-1,TGCAGTGCTAGAGCAGCGGGGGGTTCAGATACGCAGTATTTT,CSARAAGGSDTQYF
.,.,TRBJ2-6,TRBV25-1,TGTGCCAGCCTAGGCGCGGGAACCTCTGGGGCCAACGTCCTGACTTTC,CASLGAGTSGANVLTF
many,.,TRBJ2-1,TRBV9,TGTGCCAGCAGCGTAGTGGCAGGTAAGGCGTACAATGAGCAGTTCTTC,CASSVVAGKAYNEQFF
many,.,TRBJ2-7,TRBV12-3/TRBV12-4,TGTGCCAGCAGTCCCAGCGGTTATCCCTACGAGCAGTACTTC,CASSPSGYPYEQYF